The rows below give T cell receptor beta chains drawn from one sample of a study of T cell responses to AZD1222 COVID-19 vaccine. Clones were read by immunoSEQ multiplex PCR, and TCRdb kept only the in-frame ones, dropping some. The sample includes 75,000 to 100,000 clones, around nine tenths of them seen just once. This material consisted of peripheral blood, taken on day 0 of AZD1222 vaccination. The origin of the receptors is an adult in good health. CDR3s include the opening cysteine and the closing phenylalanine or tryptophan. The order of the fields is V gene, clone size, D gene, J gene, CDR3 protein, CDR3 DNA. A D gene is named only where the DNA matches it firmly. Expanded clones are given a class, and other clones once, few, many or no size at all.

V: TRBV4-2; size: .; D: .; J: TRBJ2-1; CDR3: CASSQVGASDLNEQFF; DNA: TGTGCCAGCAGCCAAGTAGGGGCTAGCGATTTGAATGAGCAGTTCTTC
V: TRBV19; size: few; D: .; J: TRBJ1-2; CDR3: CASIPDSSYGYTF; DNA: TGTGCCAGTATCCCTGACTCCTCCTATGGCTACACCTTC
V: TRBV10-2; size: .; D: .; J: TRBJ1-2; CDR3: CASRELTVNYGYTF; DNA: TGCGCCAGCAGAGAATTGACAGTTAACTATGGCTACACCTTC
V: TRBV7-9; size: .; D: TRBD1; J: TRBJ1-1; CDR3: CASSLRQGGTTEAFF; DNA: TGTGCCAGCAGCCTCCGACAGGGAGGTACCACTGAAGCTTTCTTT
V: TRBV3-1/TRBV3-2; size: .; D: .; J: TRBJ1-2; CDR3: CASSHTLGDGYTF; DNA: TGTGCCAGCAGCCACACTCTTGGGGATGGCTACACCTTC
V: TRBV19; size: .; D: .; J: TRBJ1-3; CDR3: CASSIWAGNTIYF; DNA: TGTGCCAGTAGTATCTGGGCTGGAAACACCATATATTTT
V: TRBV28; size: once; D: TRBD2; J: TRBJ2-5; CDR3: CASSRLSGGARETQYF; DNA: TGTGCCAGCAGCCGCCTTAGCGGGGGGGCCCGGGAGACCCAGTACTTC
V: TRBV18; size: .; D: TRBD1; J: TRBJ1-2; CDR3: CASSPPGQGAGYTF; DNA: TGTGCCAGCTCACCACCGGGACAGGGGGCTGGCTACACCTTC
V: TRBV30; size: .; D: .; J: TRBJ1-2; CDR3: CAWSQGRGGGYTF; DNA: TGTGCCTGGAGTCAGGGGAGGGGTGGCGGCTACACCTTC
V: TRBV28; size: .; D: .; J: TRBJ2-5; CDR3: CASSSQGLETQYF; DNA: TGTGCCAGCAGTTCCCAGGGGCTTGAGACCCAGTACTTC
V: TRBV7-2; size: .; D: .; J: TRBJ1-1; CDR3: CASSQTGARGTEAFF; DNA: TGTGCCAGCAGTCAAACCGGGGCCCGAGGCACTGAAGCTTTCTTT
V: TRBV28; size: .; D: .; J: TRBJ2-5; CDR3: CASSSPPGVYQETQYF; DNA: TGTGCCAGCAGTTCCCCGCCAGGGGTGTACCAAGAGACCCAGTACTTC
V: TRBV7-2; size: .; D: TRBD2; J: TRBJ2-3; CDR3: CASRPAGASGGAAQYF; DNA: TGTGCCAGCAGGCCGGCAGGGGCTAGCGGGGGGGCGGCGCAGTATTTT
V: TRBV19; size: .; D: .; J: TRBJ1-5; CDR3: CASSIISDRDQPQHF; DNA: TGTGCCAGTAGTATAATCTCAGACAGAGATCAGCCCCAGCATTTT
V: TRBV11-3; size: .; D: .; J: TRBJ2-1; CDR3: CASSLRGRDGKFF; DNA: TGTGCCAGCAGCTTAAGGGGTAGGGACGGCAAGTTCTTC
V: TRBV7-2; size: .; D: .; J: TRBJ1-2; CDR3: CASTPVSGGWLGGYTF; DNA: TGTGCCAGCACCCCCGTGAGCGGGGGCTGGTTAGGGGGCTACACCTTC
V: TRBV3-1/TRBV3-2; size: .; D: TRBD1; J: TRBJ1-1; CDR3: CASSTQGENTEAFF; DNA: TGTGCCAGCAGCACCCAGGGGGAGAACACTGAAGCTTTCTTT
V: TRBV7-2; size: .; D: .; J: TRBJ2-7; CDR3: CASRSGVTYEQYF; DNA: TGTGCCAGCCGGTCCGGGGTCACCTACGAGCAGTACTTC
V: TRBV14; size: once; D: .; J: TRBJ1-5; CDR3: CASSQDGTRQPQHF; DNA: TGTGCCAGCAGCCAAGATGGAACACGTCAGCCCCAGCATTTT
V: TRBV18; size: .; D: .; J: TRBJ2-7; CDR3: CASTQRQESYEQYF; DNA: TGTGCCAGCACCCAACGACAGGAATCCTACGAGCAGTACTTC
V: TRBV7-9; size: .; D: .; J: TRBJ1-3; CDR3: CASSPPRGGNTIYF; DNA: TGTGCCAGCAGCCCCCCAAGGGGAGGAAACACCATATATTTT
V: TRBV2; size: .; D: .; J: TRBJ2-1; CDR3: CASSRQSSSYNEQFF; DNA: TGTGCCAGCAGTAGACAGTCGAGCTCCTACAATGAGCAGTTCTTC
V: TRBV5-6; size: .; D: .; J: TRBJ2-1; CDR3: CASSPDGHNEQFF; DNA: TGTGCCAGCAGCCCGGACGGACACAATGAGCAGTTCTTC
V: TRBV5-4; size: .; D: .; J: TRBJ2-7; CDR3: CASSLKGAYEQYF; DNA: TGTGCCAGCAGCTTGAAAGGGGCCTACGAGCAGTACTTC
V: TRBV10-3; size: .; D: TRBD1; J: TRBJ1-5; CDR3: CAISAGGAYQHF; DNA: TGTGCCATCAGTGCAGGGGGCGCCTACCAGCATTTT
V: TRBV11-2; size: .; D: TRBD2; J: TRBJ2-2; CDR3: CASSLGGVAGTTGELFF; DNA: TGTGCCAGCAGCTTAGGAGGCGTAGCGGGAACCACCGGGGAGCTGTTTTTT
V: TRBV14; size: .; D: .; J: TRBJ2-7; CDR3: CASSQDLQASSYEQYF; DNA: TGTGCCAGCAGCCAAGATTTACAGGCAAGCTCCTACGAGCAGTACTTC
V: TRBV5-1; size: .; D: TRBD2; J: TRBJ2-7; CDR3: CASSLWAREDEQYF; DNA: TGCGCCAGCAGCTTGTGGGCCCGGGAGGACGAGCAGTACTTC
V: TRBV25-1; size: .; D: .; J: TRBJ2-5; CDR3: CASSEPGETQYF; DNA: TGTGCCAGCAGTGAACCCGGTGAGACCCAGTACTTC